The 25 T cell receptor beta chains in this list originate from one sample, sequenced in a study of beta chain features in type 1 diabetes. Findings of the study overall: For Type 1 diabetes patients, all four CD4+ subsets carried TCRB CDR3s that were moderately but significantly shorter.

These receptors' antigens are unknown. All of the isolated RNA was reverse transcribed, so expressed TCRB transcripts were sequenced. Assay used: immunoSEQ multiplex PCR; TCRdb lists only in-frame clones, some missing. The top ten hold 0.015% to 0.02% of the sample, which has some 280,000 clones, around an eighth seen once. Sequencing used naive CD4+ T cells from blood. These receptors were collected from a man in his thirties or forties with type 1 diabetes.

This clone came up a few times. The CDR3 here is CAWSSRGNQPQHF. In nucleotides, the CDR3 is TGTGCCTGGAGTTCTCGGGGCAATCAGCCCCAGCATTTT. The chain recombines TRBV30 with TRBJ1-5; D not certain. With 2 bases removed from V and 2 bases from J, the gap between germline ends came to 7 bases. The CDR3 runs 13 residues. Germline V gene lookup returns CDR1 GTSNPN and CDR2 SVGIG (reference sequence). Supplemented by reference TRBV30 and TRBJ1-5, the full variable domain reads SQTIHQWPATLVQPVGSPLSLECTVEGTSNPNLYWYRQAAGRGLQLLFYSVGIGQISSEVPQNLSASRPQDRQFILSSKKLLLSDSGFYLCAWSSRGNQPQHFGDGTRLSIL.

This clone was seen more than once but under ten times. The chain recombines TRBV9 with TRBJ2-2; D is uncertain. The ends were cut back, 0 bases at V and 0 bases at J, with 12 bases in the middle. This CDR3 has 17 amino acids. Germline V lookup: CDR1 SGDLS, CDR2 YYNGEE. The CDR3 sequence is CASSVGISFSNTGELFF. CDR3 nucleotide sequence: TGTGCCAGCAGCGTAGGAATAAGCTTCTCGAACACCGGGGAGCTGTTTTTT.

This clone has more than one count but fewer than ten. This chain joins TRBV5-1 and TRBJ2-3; tentatively, D is TRBD2 (6 bases). Trimming stripped 3 bases from V and 1 base from J, with 12 bases between. Germline lookup yields CDR1 SGHRS and CDR2 YFSETQ. The CDR3 is 15 residues long. CDR3 bases: TGCGCCAGCAGCTACACGGCTAGCGGCACAGATACGCAGTATTTT. Translated: CASSYTASGTDTQYF.

There are a few counts of this clone. V and J are TRBV19 and TRBJ2-5; a weak D match, TRBD2 (5 bases). This CDR3 has 14 amino acids. CDR1 and CDR2 from the germline V gene are LNHDA and SQIVND (reference sequence). Trimming shortened V by 4 bases and J by 5 bases, and 14 bases separated the two germline ends. In nucleotides, the CDR3 is TGTGCCAGTAGTAAACCCACCAGCGGTGAGACCCAGTACTTC. Amino acids: CASSKPTSGETQYF.

This rearrangement joins TRBV14 to TRBJ1-3; D gene ambiguous. Per the germline V gene, CDR1 is SGHDN and CDR2 is FVKESK. Deletions cut 4 bases from V and 0 bases from J, with 7 bases between. The CDR3 sequence is 14 residues long. CDR3 sequence (DNA): TGTGCCAGCAGCCGGTCGAGCTCTGGAAACACCATATATTTT. It codes for CASSRSSSGNTIYF.

This clone has a handful of counts. The chain combines TRBV30 with TRBJ2-1, with a tentative D call TRBD2 (6 bases). V lost 3 bases and J 5 bases, leaving 14 bases between the germline ends. Per the germline V gene, CDR1 is GTSNPN and CDR2 is SVGIG (reference sequence). The CDR3 totals 14 residues. For the CDR3, the DNA is TGTGCCTGGAGGGCGGGACGGATAGACAATGAGCAGTTCTTC. Translated: CAWRAGRIDNEQFF.

The rearrangement joins TRBV4-1 to TRBJ2-1, with TRBD2 identical over 13 bases. The CDR3 runs to 18 residues. Looked up from germline, CDR1 is MGHRA and CDR2 is YSYEKL. V shed 0 bases and J 9 bases; nucleotides not matched to a gene: 11. In DNA form, the CDR3 reads TGCGCCAGCAGCCAAGATTGGCAGACTAGCGGGAGGAGGATTGAGCAGTTCTTC. Protein: CASSQDWQTSGRRIEQFF.

The sample holds a few counts of this clone. V is TRBV2 and J is TRBJ2-1, with a tentative D call TRBD2 (5 bases). The CDR3 loop spans 13 amino acids. The germline V and J ends were trimmed by 9 bases and 8 bases, with 17 bases remaining between them. Germline loops: CDR1 SNHLY, CDR2 FYNNEI. CDR3 coding DNA: TGTGCCAGTCAGCGGAACGGTGGAGATGAGCAGTTCTTC. This sequence encodes CASQRNGGDEQFF.

This clone was observed a handful of times. CDR3 sequence reads: CASRVGQGAPDEQYF. CDR3 bases: TGTGCCAGCAGGGTGGGACAGGGGGCGCCGGACGAGCAGTACTTC. The chain links TRBV28 to TRBJ2-7; 12 bases match TRBD1. Germline loops: CDR1 MDHEN, CDR2 SYDVKM. V was clipped by 6 bases and J by 5 bases; unmatched bases: 8. CDR3 length: 15 residues.

The V call is TRBV5-1, the J call TRBJ1-2, with a tentative D call TRBD1 (6 bases). Germline CDR1 is SGHRS and CDR2 is YFSETQ. CDR3 length equals 13 residues. V gave up 2 bases and J gave up 4 bases, with 9 bases separating them. CDR3: CASSLQGPYGYTF. CDR3 nucleotide sequence: TGCGCCAGCAGCTTACAGGGTCCCTATGGCTACACCTTC.

The chain employs TRBV27 and TRBJ2-1, with 8 bases identical to TRBD1. This CDR3 has 14 residues. Germline trimming cut 5 bases from V and 4 bases from J; bases unmatched to any gene: 4. Germline values: CDR1 MNHEY, CDR2 SMNVEV (reference sequence). The CDR3 DNA follows: TGTGCCAGCAGTACGGGACAGGCTTACAATGAGCAGTTCTTC. This gives the protein CASSTGQAYNEQFF.

This clone was recorded a few times. V and J are TRBV5-6 and TRBJ1-1, with 7 bases identical to TRBD1. V gave up 4 bases and J gave up 6 bases; unmatched junction bases: 3. The germline V gene has CDR1 SGHDT and CDR2 YYEEEE. This CDR3 is built from 12 residues. The DNA of the CDR3 is TGTGCCAGCAGCCGGACAGGCCCTGAAGCTTTCTTT. Encoded protein: CASSRTGPEAFF.

This clone was picked up a small number of times. The chain has TRBV7-9 and TRBJ2-1; D gene unclear. In germline, CDR1 is SEHNR, CDR2 FQNEAQ (reference sequence). The CDR3 contains 12 residues. The V gene lost 1 base and the J gene lost 10 bases, with 8 bases spanning the gap. The CDR3 protein is CASSLGRVEQFF. The CDR3 coding sequence is TGTGCCAGCAGCTTAGGTCGAGTAGAGCAGTTCTTC. The variable domain in full, with the rest retrieved from reference TRBV7-9 and TRBJ2-1, is DTGVSQNPRHKITKRGQNVTFRCDPISEHNRLYWYRQTLGQGPEFLTYFQNEAQLEKSRLLSDRFSAERPKGSFSTLEIQRTEQGDSAMYLCASSLGRVEQFFGPGTRLTVL.

DNA of the CDR3: TGTGCCAGTAGTACCCCAGGAGGTTCTAGCGGGAGGGTATGGAATGAGCAGTTCTTC. Translating it yields CASSTPGGSSGRVWNEQFF. The chain employs TRBV19 and TRBJ2-1; 12 nucleotides align to TRBD2. The length of the CDR3 is 19 residues. J gave up 7 bases and V 4 bases, and 17 bases lay outside the gene matches. The germline gives CDR1 LNHDA, CDR2 SQIVND (reference sequence).

This clone occurred a few times. This chain links TRBV9 with TRBJ2-5; D is unresolved. Germline V gene data show CDR1 as SGDLS and CDR2 as YYNGEE. V lost 3 bases and J lost 1, with 10 bases in between. This CDR3 is built from 14 residues. CDR3 sequence: CASSASLLQETQYF. CDR3 DNA: TGTGCCAGCAGCGCCTCCCTCCTCCAAGAGACCCAGTACTTC.

This clone was seen many times. The chain uses TRBV29-1 and TRBJ2-5; maybe TRBD2 (7 bases). V lost 2 bases, J lost 5 bases, and 18 bases lay in between. The CDR3 has 15 residues. Germline CDR1 is SQVTM and CDR2 is ANQGSEA. The chain's CDR3 is CSVEPGAGAAETQYF. The CDR3 region has the DNA TGCAGCGTTGAACCAGGGGCGGGAGCGGCCGAGACCCAGTACTTC. Supplemented by reference TRBV29-1 and TRBJ2-5, the full variable domain reads SAVISQKPSRDICQRGTSLTIQCQVDSQVTMMFWYRQQPGQSLTLIATANQGSEATYESGFVIDKFPISRPNLTFSTLTVSNMSPEDSSIYLCSVEPGAGAAETQYFGPGTRLLVL.

The chain combines TRBV29-1 with TRBJ2-5; D perhaps matches TRBD2 (5 bases). V lost 4 bases to trimming and J lost 4 bases, with 13 bases between them. This CDR3 spans 13 amino acids. Germline CDR1 reads SQVTM; CDR2 reads ANQGSEA. Here the CDR3 reads CSVGFGGGETQYF. In nucleotides, the CDR3 is TGCAGCGTTGGGTTTGGTGGAGGAGAGACCCAGTACTTC.

The rearrangement joins TRBV10-3 to TRBJ2-7; 8 nucleotides align to TRBD2. This CDR3 has 13 amino acids. From germline, CDR1 is ENHRY and CDR2 SYGVKD. The J segment lost 1 base and the V segment lost 9 bases, leaving 5 bases of the junction unmatched. CDR3 loop: CAINSGASYEQYF. The CDR3 bases are TGTGCCATTAATAGCGGGGCATCCTACGAGCAGTACTTC.

This clone occurred a few times. The gene calls are TRBV29-1 and TRBJ1-1; 7 bases line up with TRBD1. The CDR3 extends over 13 amino acids. V shed 3 bases and J 4 bases; nucleotides not matched to a gene: 5. CDR1 is SQVTM and CDR2 is ANQGSEA in the germline V gene. CDR3 DNA sequence: TGCAGCGTTGACAGGGGGTCACGCACTGAAGCTTTCTTT. It yields the protein CSVDRGSRTEAFF.

The chain couples TRBV2 to TRBJ2-5; 11 bases line up with TRBD2. V lost 4 bases and J lost 6; bases outside the gene matches: 7. Germline assignment: CDR1 SNHLY and CDR2 FYNNEI. The CDR3 spans 15 residues. CDR3 DNA: TGTGCCAGCAGTGCCCGGACTAGCGGGTCCCAGACCCAGTACTTC. It specifies CASSARTSGSQTQYF.

V gene TRBV30 combines with J gene TRBJ1-1; D gene ambiguous. Germline lookup yields CDR1 GTSNPN and CDR2 SVGIG (reference sequence). This CDR3 contains 13 residues. Deletions cut 4 bases from V and 0 bases from J, with 9 bases between. CDR3 DNA: TGTGCCTGGACTAACTCGCTGAACACTGAAGCTTTCTTT. As protein: CAWTNSLNTEAFF.

The V call is TRBV18, the J call TRBJ1-1, with TRBD1 as a possible D gene (5 bases). CDR3 size: 13 residues. CDR1 KGHSH and CDR2 LQKENI come from the germline V gene. Trimming removed 4 bases at V and 10 bases at J, with 16 bases between. This chain's CDR3 is CASSRQGGDGAFF. The CDR3 coding sequence is TGTGCCAGCTCACGCCAGGGTGGGGATGGAGCTTTCTTT.

The gene calls are TRBV9 and TRBJ2-1; D possibly corresponds to TRBD2 (6 bases). This CDR3 is built from 14 residues. Germline CDR1 is SGDLS and CDR2 is YYNGEE. V was cut by 2 bases and J by 7 bases, with 13 bases left in between. CDR3 DNA: TGTGCCAGCAGCGTCGACGGGAGCTGGAATGAGCAGTTCTTC. Translated, it gives CASSVDGSWNEQFF.

The chain combines TRBV9 with TRBJ2-5; D perhaps matches TRBD2 (6 bases). V lost 3 bases and J lost 4, with 19 bases in between. CDR3 length equals 16 residues. Germline assignment: CDR1 SGDLS and CDR2 YYNGEE. The CDR3 is CASSEAPWGVGETQYF. CDR3 DNA sequence: TGTGCCAGCAGCGAAGCCCCCTGGGGGGTGGGAGAGACCCAGTACTTC.

This clone has a handful of counts. The chain links TRBV27 to TRBJ1-5; D gene unclear. CDR1 MNHEY and CDR2 SMNVEV come from the germline V gene (reference sequence). The CDR3 extends over 13 amino acids. V was cut by 3 bases and J by 6 bases, with 9 bases left in between. CDR3 sequence: CASSFEYGQPQHF. The CDR3 region has the DNA TGTGCCAGCAGTTTTGAATACGGTCAGCCCCAGCATTTT.